This passage covers 25 T cell receptor beta chains from one sample sequenced in a study of T cells after yellow fever vaccination. MiXCR was run by TCRdb on the 5' RACE reads, yielding one entry per CDR3 protein. The sample carries 300,000 to 350,000 distinct CDR3 sequences, roughly 10% recorded once. The material sequenced was CD4+ T cells sorted from PBMCs, taken 45 days after the yellow fever booster vaccination. Source of these receptors: a man aged 18 to 35 who received the YFV17D yellow fever vaccine.

The chain has TRBV3-1 and TRBJ2-1; TRBD2 agrees at 10 bases. With 1 base clipped from V and 13 bases from J, the junction kept 7 bases outside the gene matches. The CDR3 spans 14 residues. Germline CDR1 LGHDT, CDR2 YNNKEL (reference sequence). CDR3 residues: CASSQGAGGPSQFF. DNA of the CDR3: TGTGCCAGCAGCCAAGGAGCGGGGGGGCCTTCCCAGTTCTTC.

A few counts support this clonotype. The chain is built from TRBV6-1 and TRBJ2-2; D call uncertain. Trimming removed 7 bases from V and 4 bases from J, with 13 bases in between. The germline gives CDR1 MNHNS, CDR2 SASEGT. CDR3 length: 14 amino acids. The CDR3 sequence: CASTVQSFTGELFF. For the CDR3, the DNA is TGTGCCAGCACAGTACAGAGCTTCACCGGGGAGCTGTTTTTT.

In this sample, this clonotype turned up a few times. The chain uses TRBV25-1 and TRBJ1-1; 8 bases fit TRBD1. The CDR3 length is 15 residues. Germline CDR1 reads MGHDK; CDR2 reads SYGVNS. V lost 4 bases to trimming and J lost 0 bases; unmatched junction nucleotides: 4. DNA for the CDR3: TGTGCCAGCAGTGCTTGGACAGGGTTGAACACTGAAGCTTTCTTT. Amino acids: CASSAWTGLNTEAFF.

This chain links TRBV5-1 with TRBJ2-1; tentatively, D is TRBD1 or TRBD2 (5 bases each). Deletions cut 4 bases from V and 3 bases from J, with 11 bases between. The CDR3 contains 14 residues. Germline lookup yields CDR1 SGHRS and CDR2 YFSETQ. The CDR3 loop is CASSLRDDYNEQFF. The CDR3 coding sequence is TGCGCCAGCAGCCTCCGGGACGACTACAATGAGCAGTTCTTC. Together with reference TRBV5-1 and TRBJ2-1, the CDR3 gives the full variable domain: KAGVTQTPRYLIKTRGQQVTLSCSPISGHRSVSWYQQTPGQGLQFLFEYFSETQRNKGNFPGRFSGRQFSNSRSEMNVSTLELGDSALYLCASSLRDDYNEQFFGPGTRLTVL.

This clonotype has just a few counts. The chain has TRBV18 and TRBJ2-6, with D uncertain. Germline V gene lookup returns CDR1 KGHSH and CDR2 LQKENI. V was trimmed by 3 bases and J by 0 bases, leaving 18 bases between them. This CDR3 spans 19 amino acids. The DNA for the CDR3 is TGTGCCAGCTCACCTCGAAGTTCTACCCTGATCTCTGGGGCCAACGTCCTGACTTTC. Translation gives CASSPRSSTLISGANVLTF.

Ten or more counts support this clonotype. This sequence joins TRBV6-2 or TRBV6-3 and TRBJ2-7; a weak D match, TRBD2 (6 bases). Germline V gene sequence: CDR1 MNHEY, CDR2 SVGEGT. V dropped 0 bases and J dropped 0 bases, with 9 bases sitting between them. The CDR3 totals 15 residues. This CDR3 reads CASSYSSEGSYEQYV. The CDR3, as DNA: TGTGCCAGCAGTTACTCGTCGGAGGGCTCCTACGAGCAGTACGTC.

This clonotype was observed a handful of times. The chain couples TRBV7-3 to TRBJ2-2, with D possibly being TRBD2 (6 bases). Per the germline V gene, CDR1 is SGHTA and CDR2 is FQGTGA. The CDR3 runs 14 residues. V was shortened by 7 bases and J by 1 base, with 10 bases between the two germline ends. CDR3 residues: CASTPGGNTGELFF. In nucleotides, the CDR3 is TGTGCCAGCACCCCCGGGGGGAACACCGGGGAGCTGTTTTTT.

The genes are TRBV4-1 and TRBJ1-1, with 9 nucleotides matching TRBD1. The trim removed 2 bases at V and 5 bases at J, leaving 6 bases unmatched. There are 15 residues in the CDR3. The germline gives CDR1 MGHRA, CDR2 YSYEKL. CDR3 in amino acids: CASSQMGQGGTEAFF. DNA of the CDR3: TGCGCCAGCAGCCAAATGGGACAGGGAGGGACTGAAGCTTTCTTT.

This rearrangement joins TRBV12-3 or TRBV12-4 to TRBJ1-1, with no clear D. The CDR3 has 13 residues. V was shortened by 5 bases and J by 6 bases, with 13 bases between the two germline ends. The CDR3 reads CASSAQMGSEAFF. The CDR3 DNA sequence: TGTGCCAGCAGTGCCCAGATGGGATCTGAAGCTTTCTTT.

This rearrangement joins TRBV7-2 to TRBJ2-7; 7 nucleotides align to TRBD1. The CDR3 is made up of 14 amino acids. Trimming took 3 bases from V and 2 from J; bases not matched to a gene: 4. Germline assignment: CDR1 SGHTA and CDR2 FQGNSA. CDR3 amino acids: CASSFLDRAYEQYV. CDR3 bases: TGTGCCAGCAGCTTCCTAGACAGGGCCTACGAGCAGTACGTC.

V and J are TRBV7-2 and TRBJ1-1, with D possibly TRBD1 on 5 matching bases. V was clipped by 5 bases and J by 9 bases, with 16 bases between them. Germline V gene sequence: CDR1 SGHTA, CDR2 FQGNSA. CDR3 size: 13 residues. The CDR3 reads CASSDFQGEKAFF. The CDR3 nucleotides read TGTGCCAGCAGCGACTTTCAGGGCGAGAAAGCTTTCTTT. The whole variable domain, remainder taken from reference TRBV7-2 and TRBJ1-1, is GAGVSQSPSNKVTEKGKDVELRCDPISGHTALYWYRQSLGQGLEFLIYFQGNSAPDKSGLPSDRFSAERTGGSVSTLTIQRTQQEDSAVYLCASSDFQGEKAFFGQGTRLTVV.

The genes are TRBV11-2 and TRBJ2-5, with no clear D. The germline V and J ends were trimmed by 4 bases and 5 bases, with 11 bases remaining between them. The germline gives CDR1 SGHAT, CDR2 FQNNGV. The CDR3 runs to 13 residues. The CDR3 coding sequence is TGTGCCAGCAGCTCCTGGATGAGGGAGACCCAGTACTTC. Translating gives CASSSWMRETQYF. Drawing the rest from reference TRBV11-2 and TRBJ2-5, the complete variable domain is EAGVAQSPRYKIIEKRQSVAFWCNPISGHATLYWYQQILGQGPKLLIQFQNNGVVDDSQLPKDRFSAERLKGVDSTLKIQPAKLEDSAVYLCASSSWMRETQYFGPGTRLLVL.

This clonotype showed up many times. The chain links TRBV7-9 to TRBJ2-7, with 8 bases fitting TRBD1. Germline-derived CDR1 and CDR2 are SEHNR and FQNEAQ (reference sequence). This CDR3 has 13 amino acids. V trimming: 3 bases; J trimming: 4 bases; junction bases outside the gene matches: 2. CDR3 nucleotides: TGTGCCAGCAGCTTTTGGACAGGGTACGAGCAGTACGTC. Encoded protein: CASSFWTGYEQYV.

This clonotype has just a few counts. This chain links TRBV18 with TRBJ2-3, with D unresolved. Trimming took off 2 bases at V and 3 bases at J, with 6 bases between the two ends. Germline V gene sequence: CDR1 KGHSH, CDR2 LQKENI. There are 13 residues in the CDR3. CDR3 region: CASSPSQTDTQYF. CDR3 DNA: TGTGCCAGCTCACCATCCCAGACAGATACGCAGTATTTT.

This clonotype was recorded at least ten times. The CDR3 region is CASSLGLGQETQYF. CDR3 coding DNA: TGCGCCAGCAGCCTGGGACTTGGCCAAGAGACCCAGTACTTC. The genes are TRBV5-1 and TRBJ2-5; maybe TRBD2 (6 bases). This CDR3 has 14 amino acids. V was shortened by 4 bases and J by 1 base, with 11 bases between the two germline ends. The V gene's germline CDR1 is SGHRS and CDR2 YFSETQ.

The sample holds a few counts of this clonotype. The chain uses TRBV20-1 and TRBJ1-1; a possible D gene is TRBD1 (5 bases). The germline V gene has CDR1 DFQATT and CDR2 SNEGSKA (reference sequence). The CDR3 totals 14 residues. The V gene lost 4 bases and the J gene lost 5 bases, with 17 bases spanning the gap. CDR3 amino acids: CSAKRRGVVTEAFF. CDR3 DNA sequence: TGCAGTGCTAAGCGTCGGGGGGTAGTGACTGAAGCTTTCTTT.

This clonotype was detected only a few times. The chain uses TRBV6-5 and TRBJ2-3; maybe TRBD1 (5 bases). Trimming left V 2 bases short and J 4 bases short, with 10 bases between. The V gene's germline CDR1 is MNHEY and CDR2 SVGAGI. The CDR3 loop spans 14 amino acids. CDR3 residues: CASSYTTASDTQYF. In DNA form, the CDR3 reads TGTGCCAGCAGTTACACGACAGCGTCAGATACGCAGTATTTT.

The chain employs TRBV7-7 and TRBJ2-7; possibly TRBD1 or TRBD2 for D (5 bases each). Per the germline V gene, CDR1 is SSHAT and CDR2 is FNYEAQ (reference sequence). V lost 5 bases to trimming and J lost 5 bases, with 13 bases between them. The CDR3 consists of 13 residues. The CDR3 sequence is CASSRDLRDEQYF. As DNA, the CDR3 is TGTGCCAGCAGCCGGGACCTTAGGGACGAGCAGTACTTC.

This clonotype has just a few counts. The genes are TRBV4-3 and TRBJ2-1, with TRBD1 as a possible D gene (6 bases). The V end was cut by 4 bases, the J end by 9 bases, with 13 bases between. CDR1 and CDR2 (germline): LGHNA, YSLEER. This CDR3 contains 13 residues. The CDR3 is CASSLGQKGEQFF. The CDR3 DNA reads TGCGCCAGCAGCCTAGGACAGAAGGGTGAGCAGTTCTTC.

The table lists this clonotype with a few counts. This chain connects TRBV7-2 to TRBJ1-2; D is ambiguous. V lost 5 bases, J lost 5 bases, and 18 bases lay in between. Germline CDR1 reads SGHTA; CDR2 reads FQGNSA. The CDR3 is made up of 15 amino acids. CDR3 loop: CASSPDRERAYGYTF. The CDR3 DNA is TGTGCCAGCAGCCCCGACCGGGAGCGGGCTTATGGCTACACCTTC.

There are a few counts of this clonotype. This sequence joins TRBV7-8 and TRBJ2-1; tentatively, D is TRBD1 or TRBD2 (5 bases each). V dropped 1 base and J dropped 9 bases, with 16 bases sitting between them. Germline V gene sequence: CDR1 SGHVS, CDR2 FQNEAQ. The CDR3 spans 15 residues. The CDR3 loop is CASSLGDARPGEQFF. CDR3 DNA sequence: TGTGCCAGCAGCTTAGGGGACGCACGGCCCGGTGAGCAGTTCTTC.

This clonotype showed up just a few times. The chain carries TRBV7-8 and TRBJ1-1; TRBD1 agrees at 8 bases. CDR1 and CDR2 (germline): SGHVS, FQNEAQ. With V trimmed by 0 bases and J by 0 bases, 9 bases remained unmatched. The CDR3 totals 18 residues. In DNA, the CDR3 is TGTGCCAGCAGCTTAGCGCGGTTACAGGGGGGTATGAACACTGAAGCTTTCTTT. It translates to CASSLARLQGGMNTEAFF.

The V and J genes are TRBV3-1 and TRBJ1-2, with D tentatively TRBD1 (6 bases). Germline CDR1 and CDR2: LGHDT and YNNKEL (reference sequence). CDR3 length equals 12 residues. V was pared by 4 bases and J by 11 bases, with 14 bases between. CDR3 in DNA: TGTGCCAGCAGCCTTGAGTCCCAGGGGTACACCTTC. It encodes CASSLESQGYTF.

The chain links TRBV4-2 to TRBJ2-5, with 8 bases fitting TRBD2. Germline CDR1 is LGHNA and CDR2 is YNFKEQ. The CDR3 is 16 amino acids. V dropped 4 bases and J dropped 5; count of bases not matched to a gene: 12. DNA of the CDR3: TGTGCCAGCAGCCGAAGATCGGGGGGGCGGGAGGAGACCCAGTACTTC. Translation gives CASSRRSGGREETQYF.

Only a few counts were recorded for this clonotype. The J gene is TRBJ2-7, the V gene TRBV21-1. TRBV21-1 has pseudogene status. The CDR3 runs 13 residues. The CDR3 protein is CASSKIGIYEQYV. The CDR3 DNA is TGTGCCAGCAGCAAAATAGGCATCTACGAGCAGTACGTC.